These 20 T cell receptor beta chains share one sample of origin, sequenced in a study of shared clonotypes between healthy human individuals. The method was immunoSEQ multiplex PCR; TCRdb's version includes in-frame clones alone and lacks a portion of them. Among more than 2 million clones, approximately 94% were seen once, and the ten largest hold 0.1% to 0.15%. Sample: naive CD4+ T cells sorted from blood. Subset here: CD45RA+ positively selected. The receptors here all came from a man aged 18 to 29 in good health.

V and J are TRBV15 and TRBJ1-4; D possibly corresponds to TRBD1 (5 bases). Trimming took off 0 bases at V and 7 bases at J, with 12 bases between the two ends. Germline V CDR1 and CDR2: LNHNV, YYDKDF (reference sequence). The CDR3 has 15 residues. CDR3 sequence reads: CATSREGREGEKLFF. The CDR3 DNA is TGTGCCACCAGCAGAGAGGGCAGGGAGGGTGAAAAACTGTTTTTT.

The chain recombines TRBV10-3 with TRBJ2-7; D remains unclear. The CDR3 loop spans 12 amino acids. V shed 3 bases and J shed 2 bases, with 5 bases lying between them. CDR1 and CDR2 (germline): ENHRY, SYGVKD. As DNA, the CDR3 is TGTGCCATCAGTGACGACGCCTACGAGCAGTACTTC. Translation gives CAISDDAYEQYF.

The chain has TRBV7-2 and TRBJ2-1, with D possibly being TRBD2 (6 bases). Between the trimmed V and J ends, which lost 7 bases and 0 bases, there was a span of 22 bases. The CDR3 runs 18 residues. In germline, CDR1 is SGHTA, CDR2 FQGNSA. The CDR3, as DNA: TGTGCCAGCACCCTAGGCCCCCGGGGGTCGAGCTCCTACAATGAGCAGTTCTTC. Residues: CASTLGPRGSSSYNEQFF.

CDR3 coding DNA: TGTGCCAGCAGCTTAAGAGGGGTGGCGAACAATGAGCAGTTCTTC. Its translation is CASSLRGVANNEQFF. The chain has TRBV7-9 and TRBJ2-1, with D possibly called TRBD1 or TRBD2 (5 bases each). Trimming took 2 bases from V and 5 from J, leaving 13 bases between them. The CDR3 extends over 15 amino acids. Germline V gene data show CDR1 as SEHNR and CDR2 as FQNEAQ (reference sequence).

This rearrangement joins TRBV4-3 to TRBJ2-1; 9 bases fit TRBD2. This CDR3 has 17 amino acids. The trim removed 0 bases at V and 2 bases at J, leaving 5 bases unmatched. CDR1 is LGHNA and CDR2 is YSLEER in the germline V gene. CDR3 loop: CASSQDMTSGAYNEQFF. DNA for the CDR3: TGCGCCAGCAGCCAAGATATGACTAGCGGAGCCTACAATGAGCAGTTCTTC.

V is TRBV6-5 and J is TRBJ2-2, with 7 bases matching TRBD1. In germline, CDR1 is MNHEY, CDR2 SVGAGI. V dropped 4 bases and J dropped 4; count of bases not matched to a gene: 6. CDR3 length: 15 residues. CDR3 amino acids: CASSLGQAITGELFF. The CDR3 bases are TGTGCCAGCAGTTTAGGACAGGCTATCACCGGGGAGCTGTTTTTT.

The chain couples TRBV6-5 to TRBJ1-1; D is ambiguous. This CDR3 spans 12 amino acids. Germline V gene data show CDR1 as MNHEY and CDR2 as SVGAGI. V lost 6 bases to trimming and J lost 6 bases, with 11 bases between them. CDR3: CASSHGPAEAFF. CDR3 bases: TGTGCCAGCAGCCACGGACCTGCTGAAGCTTTCTTT.

The chain employs TRBV9 and TRBJ1-1, with TRBD1 matching over 8 bases. V lost 3 bases to trimming and J lost 0 bases; unmatched junction nucleotides: 10. Germline CDR1 is SGDLS and CDR2 is YYNGEE. This CDR3 spans 17 amino acids. In nucleotides, the CDR3 is TGTGCCAGCAGCGCGGCAGGGGGCCCGGGTTTGAACACTGAAGCTTTCTTT. Protein product: CASSAAGGPGLNTEAFF.

The chain links TRBV25-1 to TRBJ1-1; 8 bases match TRBD1. Germline lookup yields CDR1 MGHDK and CDR2 SYGVNS. J was trimmed by 2 bases and V by 3 bases; bases with no gene match: 2. This CDR3 is 14 amino acids long. The CDR3 sequence: CASSDRGRNTEAFF. CDR3 coding DNA: TGTGCCAGCAGTGACAGGGGGCGAAACACTGAAGCTTTCTTT.

The V and J genes are TRBV23-1 and TRBJ1-5, with D possibly matching TRBD1 (5 bases). TRBV23-1 is marked as an open reading frame, function uncertain. V lost 6 bases to trimming and J lost 0 bases, with 9 bases between them. The CDR3 contains 14 residues. In DNA form, the CDR3 reads TGCGCCAGCAGCACAGGAGATAGCAATCAGCCCCAGCATTTT. This codes for CASSTGDSNQPQHF.

The count of this clone is one. In DNA form, the CDR3 reads TGCGCCAGCAGTGAGTTAAGAGGGACCCAGTACTTC. Translated: CASSELRGTQYF. The chain joins TRBV10-2 to TRBJ2-5; D unclear. This CDR3 comprises 12 residues. V was pared by 1 base and J by 7 bases, with 7 bases between. CDR1 and CDR2 (germline): WSHSY, SAAADI.

This chain links TRBV4-1 with TRBJ1-2; weak D call: TRBD1 (5 bases). This CDR3 region has 16 residues. Trimming stripped 2 bases from V and 4 bases from J, with 17 bases between. Germline lookup yields CDR1 MGHRA and CDR2 YSYEKL. CDR3 in amino acids: CASSQPGTEDSYGYTF. As DNA, the CDR3 is TGCGCCAGCAGCCAACCCGGGACCGAGGATAGCTATGGCTACACCTTC.

V usage is TRBV28 and J usage is TRBJ2-2; 8 bases are a match to TRBD2. Germline trimming cut 6 bases from V and 4 bases from J; bases unmatched to any gene: 4. The length of the CDR3 is 14 residues. CDR1 MDHEN and CDR2 SYDVKM come from the germline V gene. As DNA, the CDR3 is TGTGCCAGCAGAACGACTAGCGTCACCGGGGAGCTGTTTTTT. Translating it yields CASRTTSVTGELFF.

This clone was observed a single time. This chain uses TRBV4-1 with TRBJ2-5; D is possibly TRBD1 (5 bases). V was trimmed by 0 bases and J by 5 bases, leaving 13 bases between them. Germline V gives CDR1 MGHRA, CDR2 YSYEKL. The CDR3 runs 15 residues. The CDR3 reads CASSQEVNRPETQYF. For the CDR3, the DNA is TGCGCCAGCAGCCAAGAGGTGAACAGGCCCGAGACCCAGTACTTC.

V and J are TRBV19 and TRBJ2-5; 7 nucleotides line up with TRBD2. Trimming at V came to 6 bases and at J to 1 base, leaving 5 bases not matched to a gene. This CDR3 spans 14 amino acids. The germline V gene encodes CDR1 LNHDA and CDR2 SQIVND (reference sequence). Here the CDR3 DNA reads TGTGCCAGTAGCCCCTCTAGCGGCCAAGAGACCCAGTACTTC. This translates into CASSPSSGQETQYF.

The genes are TRBV6-6 and TRBJ2-7; D not resolved. The germline gives CDR1 MNHNY, CDR2 SVGAGI (reference sequence). CDR3 size: 15 residues. V lost 6 bases and J lost 9, with 24 bases in between. The CDR3 loop reads CASRDLTTHENPQYF. In DNA, the CDR3 is TGTGCCAGCAGGGACCTTACGACGCACGAAAACCCGCAGTACTTC.

This clone is labeled as medium-sized (0.01 to 0.1%). The same CDR3 is also encoded by other DNA sequences in this sample. This chain links TRBV25-1 with TRBJ2-3; possibly TRBD1 or TRBD2 for D (6 bases each). V dropped 3 bases and J dropped 3 bases, with 13 bases sitting between them. The CDR3 runs 15 residues. Germline V gives CDR1 MGHDK, CDR2 SYGVNS. As DNA, the CDR3 is TGTGCCAGCAGTGACGGAGGGGGTTGGACAGATACGCAGTATTTT. Translated, it gives CASSDGGGWTDTQYF.

V usage is TRBV21-1 and J usage is TRBJ2-2; TRBD2, the table's D call, lacks a check against the DNA. TRBV21-1 is classified as a pseudogene. This CDR3 region has 17 residues. For the CDR3, the DNA is TGTGCCAGCAGCAAAGAGGGGTCTAGCGGGAGATCCGGGGAGCTGTTTTTT. It yields the protein CASSKEGSSGRSGELFF.

CDR3 protein: CASSTGLTYEQYF. CDR3 DNA sequence: TGTGCCAGCAGCACGGGACTCACCTACGAGCAGTACTTC. The V gene is TRBV7-2, the J gene TRBJ2-7, with a tentative D call TRBD2 (6 bases). V was pared by 5 bases and J by 2 bases, with 10 bases between. The germline gives CDR1 SGHTA, CDR2 FQGNSA. This CDR3 region has 13 residues.

This chain links TRBV7-2 with TRBJ1-5, with 8 positions matching TRBD1. J gave up 2 bases and V 5 bases, and 5 bases lay outside the gene matches. The CDR3 has 15 residues. In germline, CDR1 is SGHTA, CDR2 FQGNSA. The CDR3 spells CASSGQGGGNQPQHF. The CDR3 DNA follows: TGTGCCAGCAGCGGACAGGGAGGCGGCAATCAGCCCCAGCATTTT.